This T cell receptor beta chain is drawn from a study of T cells in Graves' hyperthyroidism and ophthalmopathy (dated by TCRdb to 2018 to 2020). The study in broad terms: Peripheral blood was sampled at the time of initial diagnosis, prior to any treatment. TCR Vbeta CDR3 sequencing of some 140 peripheral blood samples (43 ophthalmopathy, approximately 80 hyperthyroidism and approximately 17 progressor patients) is reported in the paper. Thyroid tissue and blood T-cell repertoires from more than five Graves' hyperthyroidism patients were also compared in the study. Once sampling was done, hyperthyroidism patients were given methimazole at a starting dose of 30 mg daily, whereas ophthalmopathy patients were given high-dose intravenous methylprednisolone. An independent validation cohort of fewer than 20 hyperthyroidism patients and about 16 patients who later progressed to ophthalmopathy tested prospective prediction of ophthalmopathy. To identify distinguishing TCR V-J signatures, a discovery cohort of around 100 patients was used, comprising 43 with Graves' ophthalmopathy and 57 with stable Graves' hyperthyroidism. The approximately 98 discovery patients were randomly divided into training and test sets at a 7:3 ratio. The investigation overall reported the following: Most expanded thyroid clonotypes (frequency above 0.001) were also detected in blood, suggesting blood repertoires may reflect thyroid immune responses. In validation, the model predicted progression to ophthalmopathy a median of about 6.8 months before onset, with roughly 68% sensitivity and nearly 75% specificity. No statistical method was used to fix the sample size in advance, and group allocation was not hidden from the investigators. A model built on a 13 V-J signature distinguished ophthalmopathy from stable hyperthyroidism, reaching 85% to 90% sensitivity and 81.08% specificity in cross-validation and 80%/75% in testing.

Stable Graves' hyperthyroidism was defined as the absence of progression to ophthalmopathy over 18 months of follow-up. Hyperthyroidism patients were newly diagnosed, with disease duration under 2 months, and aged 18 to 65 years. Patients with uncontrolled infections, other autoimmune diseases, pregnancy or lactation were excluded. Diagnoses were based on clinical symptoms, serum thyroxine and TRAb, thyroid ultrasound and orbital computed tomography. PBMCs were separated from around 9.1 ml of fresh peripheral blood using Ficoll-Paque density gradient centrifugation. Total RNA was extracted using Trizol reagent, and RNA quality was assessed on an Agilent 2100 Bioanalyzer. With respect to this clonotype: No antigen is known for it. Germline and junction disagree at one end, which may indicate a read error.

Amplification of TCR beta CDR3 regions was carried out from RNA transcripts. The TCR CDR3 was subjected to a first round of RT-PCR using the HTBI primer set and the Qiagen OneStep RT-PCR kit. The libraries were constructed in a second round of multiplex PCR and then size-selected and purified. Paired-end sequencing of the libraries was performed with 100 bp reads on an Illumina HiSeq2000. Per the original workflow: SOAPnuke was used to process the raw data, with reads discarded if the reads contained adapters or uncalled bases, had a mean Phred below 15, or lacked an exact constant-primer or identifier match. COPE v1.2.5 was used to merge the high-quality paired reads, and each unique nucleotide sequence was defined as a clonotype. MiTCR v1.1 was used to align the clonotypes against IMGT TRBV, TRBD and TRBJ reference segments. Only V-J combinations with frequency above 0.0001, covering roughly 99% of repertoires, were analysed. A TCS score was defined as the ratio of F50 (clonal expansion) to E x V (chaos), with BLOSUM62-based TCRdist applied between CDR3 peptides within each V-J. Welch's t-statistics and random forest reduced roughly 530 V-J features to 13, which were used in a naive Bayes classifier (R e1071). TCRdb redid the processing of the public reads, applying fastp at Q25 and MiXCR, and retained in-frame beta chains. Rows are unified per CDR3 protein, each entry keeping the most common DNA and genes. The V and J calls were determined by TCRdb, not by the authors. The sample table shows approximately 520,000 distinct CDR3 sequences, and about 20% are seen once. Around a quarter of the sample rests with the top ten.

The CDR3 sequence holds 14 residues, the cysteine and phenylalanine included. Only the CDR3 DNA is retained, 42 bases long and in frame from the first base. As encoded in the germline V gene (reference sequence), CDR1 is SEHNR while CDR2 is FQNEAQ. This receptor was identified in a man aged 18 to 29 with Graves' hyperthyroidism. This chain joins TRBV7-9 to TRBJ2-7; 7 central nucleotides agree with TRBD1. Sequencing was performed on blood. Read as DNA, the sequence is TGTGCCATCAGCCCACAGGGGCCCGGCTACGAGCAGTACTTC. This is translated as CAISPQGPGYEQYF.